This is a list of T cell receptor beta chains from one sample in a study of graft-versus-host responses after intestinal transplantation. Some clones are missing from TCRdb's copy, which holds only in-frame ones; the method was immunoSEQ multiplex PCR. This table holds over 75,000 clones, approximately 91% found once. The antigens these receptors bind are not known. The sequencing used unstimulated CD4+ T cells sorted from spleen or lymph node cells, collected before intestinal transplant. The source of these receptors is a human donor who received an intestinal transplant. Both conserved end residues are part of each CDR3. The D gene is left open where the match is weak. Clone size is given for some rows only: seen once, a few or many times, or a class if the clone is expanded.

NA	once	TRBV5-1	TRBJ1-2	TGCGCCAGCAGCTCCACCGGGAGCCCTATCTATCATGGCTACACCTTC	CASSSTGSPIYHGYTF
TRBD2	NA	TRBV5-4	TRBJ2-2	TGTGCCAGCACCTTAGCGGGACCGAACACCGGGGAGCTGTTTTTT	CASTLAGPNTGELFF
NA	NA	TRBV19	TRBJ2-1	TGTGCCAGTAGTCCGGTCATCTCCTACAATGAGCAGTTCTTC	CASSPVISYNEQFF
TRBD1	NA	TRBV4-1	TRBJ2-7	TGCGCCAGCAGCCAACACAGGGGGTCCTACGAGCAGTACTTC	CASSQHRGSYEQYF
TRBD1	NA	TRBV2	TRBJ1-5	TGTGCCAGCAGTATGGACAGGGGGCAGAGCAATCAGCCCCAGCATTTT	CASSMDRGQSNQPQHF
NA	NA	TRBV27	TRBJ1-3	TGTGCCAGCAGTTTCACAGGGGGAAACACCATATATTTT	CASSFTGGNTIYF
NA	NA	TRBV30	TRBJ1-6	TGTGCCTGGAATCAGGGCCCAAATTCACCCCTCCACTTT	CAWNQGPNSPLHF
TRBD2	medium-sized	TRBV19	TRBJ2-5	TGTGCCAGTAGTACCGGGACTAGCGGGAGAGAGACCCAGTACTTC	CASSTGTSGRETQYF
TRBD1	NA	TRBV2	TRBJ1-2	TGTGCCTGGAAGACAGGGGGTCCCTATGGCTACACCTTC	CAWKTGGPYGYTF
TRBD2	NA	TRBV4-1	TRBJ2-5	TGCGCCAGCAGCCAATCGTTACTAGCGGGAGAGACCCAGTACTTC	CASSQSLLAGETQYF
TRBD2	NA	TRBV7-2	TRBJ2-7	TGTGCCAGCAGCTTCTCGGGACTAGCGAGAACCTACGAGCAGTACTTC	CASSFSGLARTYEQYF
TRBD1	NA	TRBV6-1	TRBJ1-6	TGTGCCAGCAGTGGACAGGGTAATTCACCCCTCCACTTT	CASSGQGNSPLHF
NA	NA	TRBV9	TRBJ1-3	TGTGCCAGCAGCGTAGATCCCTCCGCCGGGGTCAGAAACACCATATATTTT	CASSVDPSAGVRNTIYF
NA	NA	TRBV28	TRBJ2-1	TGTGCCAGCAGACCCCCCGGCAGGGTGCTTGAGCAGTTCTTC	CASRPPGRVLEQFF
NA	NA	TRBV18	TRBJ2-5	TGTGCCAGCTCACCACAGAGAGGGATCCAAGAGACCCAGTACTTC	CASSPQRGIQETQYF
TRBD2	NA	TRBV6-1	TRBJ2-3	TGTGCCAGTTGGTTAGCGGGAGGCACAGATACGCAGTATTTT	CASWLAGGTDTQYF
NA	NA	TRBV9	TRBJ1-1	TGTGCCAGCAGCGTAGTAATGAACACTGAAGCTTTCTTT	CASSVVMNTEAFF
TRBD1	NA	TRBV4-1	TRBJ2-7	TGCGCCAGCAGTGCGGCGGGACAGGGGGCGCCCGAGCAGTACTTC	CASSAAGQGAPEQYF
TRBD1	once	TRBV28	TRBJ2-5	TGTGCCAGCAGTTTGGGCGTCAGGGGGCAAGAGACCCAGTACTTC	CASSLGVRGQETQYF
NA	NA	TRBV2	TRBJ2-6	TGTGCCAGCGGCTTCTCTGGGGCCAACGTCCTGACTTTC	CASGFSGANVLTF
NA	NA	TRBV7-2	TRBJ1-1	TGTGCCAGCAGCACCCGCGCGAGACTCACGAACACTGAAGCTTTCTTT	CASSTRARLTNTEAFF
NA	NA	TRBV5-1	TRBJ1-1	TGCGCCAGCAGTATTGGGGCGGGAATCGAAGCTTTCTTT	CASSIGAGIEAFF
TRBD2	NA	TRBV29-1	TRBJ2-1	TGCAGCGGAGGTTTGGGGGGGACGTACAATGAGCAGTTCTTC	CSGGLGGTYNEQFF
NA	few	TRBV2	TRBJ2-3	TGTGCCAGCTCGACGGGAGGCACAGATACGCAGTATTTT	CASSTGGTDTQYF
NA	NA	TRBV27	TRBJ2-1	TGTGCCAGCAGTTTAGTAGGTACGGGCTCCTACAATGAGCAGTTCTTC	CASSLVGTGSYNEQFF
NA	few	TRBV20-1	TRBJ1-1	TGCAGTGCTAGGCTTGATAGTGAAGCTTTCTTT	CSARLDSEAFF
NA	NA	TRBV6-1	TRBJ2-2	TGTGCCAGCAGTGAATTGGGGGGTGGGGCCGGGGAGCTGTTTTTT	CASSELGGGAGELFF
TRBD2	NA	TRBV27	TRBJ2-1	TGTGCCAGCAGTTTATCGGTGGCTAGCGGGATAAGAAATGAGCAGTTCTTC	CASSLSVASGIRNEQFF
TRBD1	once	TRBV6-5	TRBJ1-1	TGTGCCAGCAGTTCCGGACAGGGGGAGGGGACTGAAGCTTTCTTT	CASSSGQGEGTEAFF
TRBD1	NA	TRBV29-1	TRBJ1-2	TGCAGCGTTGCCGGGACAGCCCACTATGGCTACACCTTC	CSVAGTAHYGYTF
TRBD1	NA	TRBV4-2	TRBJ1-2	TGTGCCAGCAGCCAAGAGGGACAGACCTACTATGGCTACACCTTC	CASSQEGQTYYGYTF
NA	NA	TRBV7-2	TRBJ2-7	TGTGCCAGCAGCTTAGCCGGGGTTAGGTACGAGCAGTACTTC	CASSLAGVRYEQYF
TRBD1	once	TRBV12-5	TRBJ2-5	TGTGCTAGTGGCCCAAACCCAGGGGGGACAGGGTTAGAGACCCAGTACTTC	CASGPNPGGTGLETQYF
NA	NA	TRBV29-1	TRBJ1-3	TGCAGCGTTGATATCGCAGGGGCCCTTGGAAACACCATATATTTT	CSVDIAGALGNTIYF
TRBD2	NA	TRBV28	TRBJ2-7	TGTGCCAGCAGTTTAGCGGGAGTGGGCTACGAGCAGTACTTC	CASSLAGVGYEQYF
TRBD1	NA	TRBV6-5	TRBJ2-7	TGTGCCAGCAGTGATTCCGGGACAGCCTACGAGCAGTACTTC	CASSDSGTAYEQYF
TRBD1	once	TRBV6-5	TRBJ1-6	TGTGCCAGCAGTTACTCGACAGGGTCTAATAGTTCACCCCTCCACTTT	CASSYSTGSNSSPLHF
TRBD1	NA	TRBV5-1	TRBJ2-7	TGCGCCAGCAGCTTGGCGACAGGGAACACCTACGAGCAGTACTTC	CASSLATGNTYEQYF
NA	NA	TRBV11-2	TRBJ2-1	TGTGCCAGCAGCTTAGATCCGACTCCCAATGAGCAGTTCTTC	CASSLDPTPNEQFF
NA	NA	TRBV29-1	TRBJ1-4	TGCAGCGTTGGCGTCGGTGAAAAACTGTTTTTT	CSVGVGEKLFF
NA	NA	TRBV9	TRBJ2-7	TGTGCCAGCAGCGTAGGGGACACGAGCTCCTACGAGCAGTACTTC	CASSVGDTSSYEQYF
TRBD2	NA	TRBV25-1	TRBJ2-1	TGTGCCAGCAGTGATCCTAGCGGGAGGACCCACAATGAGCAGTTCTTC	CASSDPSGRTHNEQFF
NA	NA	TRBV15	TRBJ2-6	TGTGCCACCAGCAGTTTCCCAGGACTCTCTCCCGTCCTGACTTTC	CATSSFPGLSPVLTF
TRBD1	NA	TRBV28	TRBJ2-7	TGTGCCAGCAGGGTGGGACAGGGGGCCTACGAGCAGTACTTC	CASRVGQGAYEQYF
NA	NA	TRBV20-1	TRBJ1-4	TGCAGTGCTAGAGACAGAGAAAAACTGTTTTTT	CSARDREKLFF